Listed below are T cell receptor beta chains from one sample, sequenced in a study of PD-L1 blockade in urothelial cancer. Profiling relied on immunoSEQ multiplex PCR, and the TCRdb table lists in-frame clones only, not all of them. The table shows around 70,000 clones, with over 80% occurring only once. Sequencing was performed on PBMCs, taken around atezolizumab (anti-PD-L1) treatment. These receptors all come from a woman between 65 and 79 years old with urothelial cancer. Each CDR3 is given with its conserved first and last residue. A D gene is named only where the DNA matches it firmly. The listing skips clone size in some rows; elsewhere it reads once, few, many or a size class.

J gene: TRBJ2-3; D gene: -; clone size: -; V gene: TRBV9; CDR3 DNA: TGTGCCAGCAGCGTAGGGCATAACACAGATACGCAGTATTTT; CDR3 protein: CASSVGHNTDTQYF
J gene: TRBJ1-1; D gene: -; clone size: -; V gene: TRBV2; CDR3 DNA: TGTGCCAGCAGTGATGGCGAAGAGGCCTGGATTGAAGCTTTCTTT; CDR3 protein: CASSDGEEAWIEAFF
J gene: TRBJ2-1; D gene: -; clone size: -; V gene: TRBV2; CDR3 DNA: TGTGCCAGCAGTGAGATTTCTATCTACAATGAGCAGTTCTTC; CDR3 protein: CASSEISIYNEQFF
J gene: TRBJ2-7; D gene: TRBD2; clone size: -; V gene: TRBV5-1; CDR3 DNA: TGCGCCAGCAGACAAACTAGCGGACCCTACGAGCAGTACTTC; CDR3 protein: CASRQTSGPYEQYF
J gene: TRBJ1-2; D gene: TRBD1; clone size: -; V gene: TRBV10-3; CDR3 DNA: TGTGCCATCAGTGAGTCGAGACAGGGCTATGGCTACACCTTC; CDR3 protein: CAISESRQGYGYTF
J gene: TRBJ2-1; D gene: TRBD1; clone size: -; V gene: TRBV5-1; CDR3 DNA: TGCGCCAGCAGCTTGGCGGACAGGGGTACCATTAAGAACGGGAATGAGCAGTTCTTC; CDR3 protein: CASSLADRGTIKNGNEQFF
J gene: TRBJ2-2; D gene: TRBD1; clone size: -; V gene: TRBV4-1; CDR3 DNA: TGCGCCAGCAGCCAAGCACAGGGGCGGAACACCGGGGAGCTGTTTTTT; CDR3 protein: CASSQAQGRNTGELFF
J gene: TRBJ2-5; D gene: TRBD2; clone size: -; V gene: TRBV4-1; CDR3 DNA: TGCGCCAGCAGCCAGACGACTAGCGGGGTGGAGACCCAGTACTTC; CDR3 protein: CASSQTTSGVETQYF
J gene: TRBJ1-2; D gene: TRBD1; clone size: -; V gene: TRBV30; CDR3 DNA: TGTGCCTGGAGTGTACCCGAGATTGGAGGGACAGGGTGTAACTATGGCTACACCTTC; CDR3 protein: CAWSVPEIGGTGCNYGYTF
J gene: TRBJ1-5; D gene: -; clone size: once; V gene: TRBV2; CDR3 DNA: TGTGCCAGCAGTGAGATCGGGTGGAATCAGCCCCAGCATTTT; CDR3 protein: CASSEIGWNQPQHF
J gene: TRBJ2-5; D gene: TRBD2; clone size: -; V gene: TRBV18; CDR3 DNA: TGTGCCAGCTCACCTACTAGCGGGGGGCCTACGCGGTACTTC; CDR3 protein: CASSPTSGGPTRYF
J gene: TRBJ1-4; D gene: TRBD1; clone size: -; V gene: TRBV30; CDR3 DNA: TGTGCCTGGAGCGAAACCTGGGACAGGGGAGAAGAAAAACTGTTTTTT; CDR3 protein: CAWSETWDRGEEKLFF
J gene: TRBJ2-3; D gene: TRBD1; clone size: -; V gene: TRBV11-2; CDR3 DNA: TGTGCCAGCAGCTTAAGGCAGGGGGCTGATGTAGATACGCAGTATTTT; CDR3 protein: CASSLRQGADVDTQYF
J gene: TRBJ1-2; D gene: -; clone size: -; V gene: TRBV5-1; CDR3 DNA: TGCGCCAGCAGCCAGGACAGCAATGGCTACACCTTC; CDR3 protein: CASSQDSNGYTF
J gene: TRBJ2-2; D gene: -; clone size: -; V gene: TRBV19; CDR3 DNA: TGTGCCAGTAGTATCAGGGGAGCCACCGGGGAGCTGTTTTTT; CDR3 protein: CASSIRGATGELFF
J gene: TRBJ2-3; D gene: TRBD2; clone size: -; V gene: TRBV15; CDR3 DNA: TGTGCCACCAGCAGAGACACGGGACTAGCGGGACCTGGAGATACGCAGTATTTT; CDR3 protein: CATSRDTGLAGPGDTQYF
J gene: TRBJ2-2; D gene: -; clone size: few; V gene: TRBV4-1; CDR3 DNA: TGCGCCAGCAGCCAAGATCCGGGAAGGAACACCGGGGAGCTGTTTTTT; CDR3 protein: CASSQDPGRNTGELFF
J gene: TRBJ1-6; D gene: -; clone size: -; V gene: TRBV4-3; CDR3 DNA: TGCGCCAGCAGCATCAGGGATGGTAATTCACCCCTCCACTTT; CDR3 protein: CASSIRDGNSPLHF
J gene: TRBJ2-2; D gene: TRBD1; clone size: -; V gene: TRBV5-4; CDR3 DNA: TGTGCCAGCAGCAACTTGGGGACAGGGAACACCGGGGAGCTGTTTTTT; CDR3 protein: CASSNLGTGNTGELFF
J gene: TRBJ2-1; D gene: TRBD2; clone size: -; V gene: TRBV19; CDR3 DNA: TGTGCCAGTAGTATGACTAGCGCGGGACCCTCCTACAATGAGCAGTTCTTC; CDR3 protein: CASSMTSAGPSYNEQFF
J gene: TRBJ2-7; D gene: TRBD2; clone size: -; V gene: TRBV30; CDR3 DNA: TGTGCCTGGAGTAGCGGACTAGCCCCCTACGAGCAGTACTTC; CDR3 protein: CAWSSGLAPYEQYF
J gene: TRBJ2-7; D gene: TRBD1; clone size: -; V gene: TRBV7-8; CDR3 DNA: TGTGCCAGCAGCCGTATACAGGGGCTTGGCGAGCAGTACTTC; CDR3 protein: CASSRIQGLGEQYF
J gene: TRBJ2-3; D gene: -; clone size: -; V gene: TRBV9; CDR3 DNA: TGTGCCAGCAGCGTAGGGGACTCCCGCACAGATACGCAGTATTTT; CDR3 protein: CASSVGDSRTDTQYF
J gene: TRBJ2-5; D gene: TRBD2; clone size: -; V gene: TRBV25-1; CDR3 DNA: TGTGCCAGCAGTCGCCGGGAGGGCCAAGAGACCCAGTACTTC; CDR3 protein: CASSRREGQETQYF
J gene: TRBJ2-5; D gene: -; clone size: -; V gene: TRBV18; CDR3 DNA: TGTGCCAGCTCACATGTTTCTAACAGGGCGGCCGAGACCCAGTACTTC; CDR3 protein: CASSHVSNRAAETQYF
J gene: TRBJ2-7; D gene: TRBD1; clone size: -; V gene: TRBV18; CDR3 DNA: TGTGCCAGCTCACCATATCGGACAGGGGACTACGAGCAGTACTTC; CDR3 protein: CASSPYRTGDYEQYF
J gene: TRBJ2-2; D gene: -; clone size: -; V gene: TRBV4-1; CDR3 DNA: TGCGCCAGCAGCCAAGAATCAGTGAACACCGGGGAGCTGTTTTTT; CDR3 protein: CASSQESVNTGELFF
J gene: TRBJ2-3; D gene: -; clone size: once; V gene: TRBV4-2; CDR3 DNA: TGTGCCAGCAGCCAAGACGTCAGAACAGGATCAGGGGATACGCAGTATTTT; CDR3 protein: CASSQDVRTGSGDTQYF
J gene: TRBJ1-5; D gene: -; clone size: -; V gene: TRBV18; CDR3 DNA: TGTGCCAGCTCACCCCCCCCTGGGGGGGATACGCAGCATTTT; CDR3 protein: CASSPPPGGDTQHF
J gene: TRBJ2-7; D gene: TRBD1; clone size: -; V gene: TRBV5-1; CDR3 DNA: TGCGCCAGCAGGAATACAGGGGGCGTCTACGAGCAGTACTTC; CDR3 protein: CASRNTGGVYEQYF
J gene: TRBJ2-5; D gene: -; clone size: -; V gene: TRBV15; CDR3 DNA: TGTGCCACCAGCAGAGGGCAGGTCGAAGAGACCCAGTACTTC; CDR3 protein: CATSRGQVEETQYF
J gene: TRBJ2-1; D gene: TRBD1; clone size: once; V gene: TRBV27; CDR3 DNA: TGTGCCAGCAGCTTAAAGGTCCGGACAGGGTGGAATGAGCAGTTCTTC; CDR3 protein: CASSLKVRTGWNEQFF
J gene: TRBJ2-1; D gene: TRBD1; clone size: few; V gene: TRBV7-3; CDR3 DNA: TGTGCCAGCAGCCCTAGTGGGACAGTAACCTACAATGAGCAGTTCTTC; CDR3 protein: CASSPSGTVTYNEQFF
J gene: TRBJ2-1; D gene: TRBD1; clone size: -; V gene: TRBV5-8; CDR3 DNA: TGTGCCAGCAGCCGATCTTTAGGACAGGGATCCTACAATGAGCAGTTCTTC; CDR3 protein: CASSRSLGQGSYNEQFF
J gene: TRBJ1-5; D gene: TRBD1; clone size: -; V gene: TRBV5-5; CDR3 DNA: TGTGCCAGCAGCTTGTGGGGCGACAGGGTGGACCAGCCCCAGCATTTT; CDR3 protein: CASSLWGDRVDQPQHF
J gene: TRBJ2-3; D gene: -; clone size: -; V gene: TRBV28; CDR3 DNA: TGTGCCAGCAGACGCCAGGGTTCTGATACGCAGTATTTT; CDR3 protein: CASRRQGSDTQYF
J gene: TRBJ2-7; D gene: TRBD1; clone size: -; V gene: TRBV7-9; CDR3 DNA: TGTGCCAGCAGCCCGACAGGGGTCGGTTCCGAGCAGTACTTC; CDR3 protein: CASSPTGVGSEQYF
J gene: TRBJ1-1; D gene: TRBD1; clone size: -; V gene: TRBV27; CDR3 DNA: TGTGCCAGCGGGACAGCGAACACTGAAGCTTTCTTT; CDR3 protein: CASGTANTEAFF
J gene: TRBJ2-5; D gene: -; clone size: -; V gene: TRBV4-3; CDR3 DNA: TGCGCCAGCAGCCAAGAAGGGGCAAGGGGGGAGACCCAGTACTTC; CDR3 protein: CASSQEGARGETQYF
J gene: TRBJ1-1; D gene: TRBD1; clone size: -; V gene: TRBV7-6; CDR3 DNA: TGTGCCAGCAGCCAGCGACAGGGGAACACTGAAGCTTTCTTT; CDR3 protein: CASSQRQGNTEAFF
J gene: TRBJ1-3; D gene: -; clone size: -; V gene: TRBV10-3; CDR3 DNA: TGTGCCATCGGCCCAGGGGCGCCCGGAAACACCATATATTTT; CDR3 protein: CAIGPGAPGNTIYF
J gene: TRBJ2-3; D gene: -; clone size: few; V gene: TRBV5-6; CDR3 DNA: TGTGCCAGCAGCTTTCTGATAGGGGGGGGAGATACGCAGTATTTT; CDR3 protein: CASSFLIGGGDTQYF
J gene: TRBJ1-5; D gene: -; clone size: -; V gene: TRBV5-1; CDR3 DNA: TGCGCCAGCAGCTTGGCCGGCGGAGACGGGGGGCCCCAGCATTTT; CDR3 protein: CASSLAGGDGGPQHF
J gene: TRBJ1-3; D gene: -; clone size: -; V gene: TRBV9; CDR3 DNA: TGTGCCAGCAGCGTAGCAGCCAGGGTAGGAGGAAACACCATATATTTT; CDR3 protein: CASSVAARVGGNTIYF
J gene: TRBJ1-2; D gene: TRBD1; clone size: -; V gene: TRBV5-4; CDR3 DNA: TGTGCCAGCAGCTTGGATTTAGGGGGCCTCCCCTATGGCTACACCTTC; CDR3 protein: CASSLDLGGLPYGYTF
J gene: TRBJ1-5; D gene: TRBD1; clone size: -; V gene: TRBV5-1; CDR3 DNA: TGCGCCAGCAGCCGGGACAGGGGCCAGCCCCAGCATTTT; CDR3 protein: CASSRDRGQPQHF
J gene: TRBJ2-3; D gene: TRBD2; clone size: once; V gene: TRBV4-1; CDR3 DNA: TGCGCCAGCAGCCCGCAACTAGCGGGGGGTTCAGATACGCAGTATTTT; CDR3 protein: CASSPQLAGGSDTQYF
J gene: TRBJ2-7; D gene: -; clone size: once; V gene: TRBV6-1; CDR3 DNA: TGTGCCAGCAGTGAGGGCAGGGGTGACGAGCAGTACTTC; CDR3 protein: CASSEGRGDEQYF
J gene: TRBJ2-2; D gene: TRBD2; clone size: -; V gene: TRBV5-1; CDR3 DNA: TGCGCCAGCAGCTTCGGCTCTCTCGGGCTAGCGGCGAACACCGGGGAGCTGTTTTTT; CDR3 protein: CASSFGSLGLAANTGELFF
J gene: TRBJ1-6; D gene: -; clone size: -; V gene: TRBV10-2; CDR3 DNA: TGCGCCAGCAGTGAGATCCGGGATAATAATTCACCCCTCCACTTT; CDR3 protein: CASSEIRDNNSPLHF